This is a list of T cell receptor beta chains from one sample in a study of T cell responses to AZD1222 COVID-19 vaccine. Produced via immunoSEQ multiplex PCR; TCRdb's table is partial and in-frame only. The profile shows approximately 220,000 clones, roughly 91% of them singletons. Sequencing was performed on peripheral blood, taken on day 0 of MenACWY control vaccination. The receptors originated from an adult in good health. The CDR3 runs from the conserved cysteine through the conserved F or W. D genes are given only for firm matches. Clone size is given for some rows only: seen once, a few or many times, or a class if the clone is expanded.

CDR3	DNA	V	D	size	J
CASSSTRLAFF	TGTGCCAGCAGTTCTACAAGATTGGCTTTCTTT	TRBV28	-	-	TRBJ1-1
CASSQRVGQSNYGYTF	TGCGCCAGCAGTCAACGGGTAGGGCAAAGTAACTATGGCTACACCTTC	TRBV23-1	-	-	TRBJ1-2
CASSQFSGERSPLHF	TGTGCCAGCAGCCAGTTTTCGGGGGAGAGGTCACCCCTCCACTTT	TRBV7-9	-	-	TRBJ1-6
CASSQLQGAKQPQHF	TGCGCCAGCAGCCAATTGCAGGGGGCGAAGCAGCCCCAGCATTTT	TRBV4-1	TRBD1	-	TRBJ1-5
CASSIHRGNTEAFF	TGTGCCAGCAGTATTCACAGGGGGAACACTGAAGCTTTCTTT	TRBV6-5	TRBD1	-	TRBJ1-1
CASRARTGNEKLFF	TGCGCCAGCAGAGCTCGGACAGGGAATGAAAAACTGTTTTTT	TRBV5-1	TRBD1	-	TRBJ1-4
CAWSVRTGIAQYF	TGTGCCTGGAGTGTACGGACAGGGATCGCCCAGTACTTC	TRBV30	TRBD1	-	TRBJ2-5
CASSPAIDRPFPSYEQYF	TGTGCCAGTAGCCCAGCAATCGACAGGCCATTCCCCTCCTACGAGCAGTACTTC	TRBV19	-	few	TRBJ2-7
CASTGGPGTDTQYF	TGTGCCAGCACTGGGGGGCCCGGCACAGATACGCAGTATTTT	TRBV25-1	-	-	TRBJ2-3
CASSVQGPRGYTF	TGTGCCAGCAGCGTTCAGGGCCCACGGGGCTACACCTTC	TRBV7-2	-	-	TRBJ1-2
CASSSLALALNEKLFF	TGTGCCAGCAGCTCCCTTGCCCTGGCTCTTAATGAAAAACTGTTTTTT	TRBV7-9	-	-	TRBJ1-4
CASGSGQGSNEKLFF	TGTGCTAGTGGTTCCGGACAGGGTAGTAATGAAAAACTGTTTTTT	TRBV12-5	TRBD1	-	TRBJ1-4
CASRTVSGANVLTF	TGTGCCAGCAGGACGGTCTCTGGGGCCAACGTCCTGACTTTC	TRBV28	-	-	TRBJ2-6
CATSRDRPGDTGELFF	TGTGCCACCAGCAGAGATAGGCCTGGGGACACCGGGGAGCTGTTTTTT	TRBV15	-	-	TRBJ2-2
CASRGDRSLNYGYTF	TGTGCCAGCAGGGGGGACAGGAGCCTAAACTATGGCTACACCTTC	TRBV6-5	TRBD1	-	TRBJ1-2
CASSLGQNTGELFF	TGCGCCAGCAGCTTGGGGCAGAACACCGGGGAGCTGTTTTTT	TRBV5-1	-	-	TRBJ2-2
CASSLAGTGGLGYTF	TGTGCCAGCAGCTTAGCGGGGACAGGGGGCCTTGGCTACACCTTC	TRBV7-8	TRBD1	-	TRBJ1-2
CASSPGTEQFF	TGTGCCAGCTCACCAGGGACAGAGCAGTTCTTC	TRBV18	-	-	TRBJ2-1
CASSIRTGEAFF	TGTGCCAGTAGTATCCGGACAGGGGAAGCTTTCTTT	TRBV19	TRBD1	-	TRBJ1-1
CASSLDSGQGYGYTF	TGCGCCAGCAGCTTGGATTCGGGACAGGGATATGGCTACACCTTC	TRBV5-1	TRBD1	-	TRBJ1-2
CASSYTRGNEAFF	TGTGCCAGCAGTTACACCAGGGGGAACGAAGCTTTCTTT	TRBV6-5	TRBD1	-	TRBJ1-1
CASRPGGFYGYTF	TGTGCCAGCAGACCGGGGGGGTTCTATGGCTACACCTTC	TRBV6-5	-	-	TRBJ1-2
CASSPGHFNQPQHF	TGTGCCAGCAGCCCGGGACACTTCAATCAGCCCCAGCATTTT	TRBV7-2	-	-	TRBJ1-5
CATRTGAPGELFF	TGTGCCACCAGGACAGGGGCGCCCGGGGAGCTGTTTTTT	TRBV19	TRBD1	-	TRBJ2-2
CASSWGWDRPYEQYF	TGCGCCAGCAGCTGGGGTTGGGACAGACCCTACGAGCAGTACTTC	TRBV5-1	TRBD1	-	TRBJ2-7
CASSRFMRTGMNTEAFF	TGTGCCAGCAGCCGATTTATGAGGACAGGGATGAACACTGAAGCTTTCTTT	TRBV3-1/TRBV3-2	TRBD1	-	TRBJ1-1
CASSGETANTEAFF	TGTGCCAGCAGTGGGGAGACAGCGAACACTGAAGCTTTCTTT	TRBV7-2	-	-	TRBJ1-1
CASSLDFSEQFF	TGTGCCAGCAGCTTAGATTTCAGTGAGCAGTTCTTC	TRBV7-2	-	-	TRBJ2-1
CASSERDTDTQYF	TGCGCCAGCAGTGAGAGAGACACAGATACGCAGTATTTT	TRBV10-1	-	-	TRBJ2-3
CAAVDRGRNTEAFF	TGTGCCGCGGTCGACAGGGGGCGGAACACTGAAGCTTTCTTT	TRBV28	TRBD1	-	TRBJ1-1
CASSLAGGEAEAFF	TGTGCCAGCAGCTTGGCCGGAGGGGAAGCTGAAGCTTTCTTT	TRBV7-9	-	-	TRBJ1-1
CASSGSYEQYF	TGTGCCAGCTCAGGCTCCTACGAGCAGTACTTC	TRBV18	-	-	TRBJ2-7
CASSLDPPGVNTEAFF	TGTGCCAGCAGCTTAGATCCCCCAGGGGTGAACACTGAAGCTTTCTTT	TRBV7-2	-	-	TRBJ1-1
CASSHTGGQPQHF	TGTGCCAGCAGCCACACAGGGGGTCAGCCCCAGCATTTT	TRBV6-6	TRBD1	-	TRBJ1-5
CASSLRGWDTEAFF	TGTGCCAGCAGCTTGCGGGGGTGGGACACTGAAGCTTTCTTT	TRBV5-6	-	-	TRBJ1-1
CASSPLAGNTIYF	TGTGCCAGCTCACCGTTGGCTGGAAACACCATATATTTT	TRBV18	-	-	TRBJ1-3
CASSIGGGQGSQPQHF	TGTGCCAGTAGTATAGGCGGGGGACAGGGGTCTCAGCCCCAGCATTTT	TRBV19	TRBD1	-	TRBJ1-5
CASKEISADTQYF	TGTGCCAGCAAGGAGATCAGTGCAGATACGCAGTATTTT	TRBV28	-	-	TRBJ2-3
CASRPRFPYNEQFF	TGTGCCAGCAGGCCCAGGTTTCCCTACAATGAGCAGTTCTTC	TRBV28	-	-	TRBJ2-1
CASSEMTGASDTQYF	TGTGCCAGCAGTGAAATGACGGGGGCGTCTGATACGCAGTATTTT	TRBV2	-	-	TRBJ2-3
CASSYSGAFYGYTF	TGTGCCAGCAGTTACTCGGGAGCCTTCTATGGCTACACCTTC	TRBV6-5	-	-	TRBJ1-2
CASSEVLKRHF	TGTGCCAGCAGTGAAGTACTGAAGAGGCATTTT	TRBV6-1	-	-	TRBJ1-5
CATSPGQGVLGVETQYF	TGTGCCACGTCCCCGGGACAGGGGGTCCTCGGGGTGGAGACCCAGTACTTC	TRBV19	TRBD1	-	TRBJ2-5
CASSPQGRNQPQHF	TGTGCCAGCAGCCCCCAGGGTAGGAATCAGCCCCAGCATTTT	TRBV7-9	-	-	TRBJ1-5
CASSLAPGSLKAGEKLFF	TGCGCCAGCAGCTTGGCCCCCGGGTCTCTCAAGGCAGGTGAAAAACTGTTTTTT	TRBV5-1	-	-	TRBJ1-4
CASSVSPNEKLFF	TGTGCCAGCAGCGTATCCCCTAATGAAAAACTGTTTTTT	TRBV9	-	once	TRBJ1-4
CASTPPGLGIDTQYF	TGTGCCAGCACTCCTCCGGGACTAGGCATAGATACGCAGTATTTT	TRBV7-9	TRBD2	-	TRBJ2-3
CASSLSQQPQHF	TGTGCCAGCAGTTTAAGTCAACAGCCCCAGCATTTT	TRBV12-3/TRBV12-4	-	-	TRBJ1-5
CASSRGTEAFF	TGTGCCAGTAGTAGAGGTACCGAGGCTTTCTTT	TRBV19	-	-	TRBJ1-1
CASSLSGGGYTF	TGTGCCAGCAGCTTAAGCGGTGGTGGCTACACCTTC	TRBV7-3	-	-	TRBJ1-2
CASSQEQANYNEQFF	TGTGCCAGCAGCCAAGAGCAGGCTAACTACAATGAGCAGTTCTTC	TRBV4-2	-	-	TRBJ2-1
CASSPSGPYEQYF	TGTGCCAGCTCACCAAGCGGTCCCTACGAGCAGTACTTC	TRBV18	-	-	TRBJ2-7
CSAPPTDGYTF	TGCAGTGCTCCCCCTACGGATGGCTACACCTTC	TRBV20-1	-	-	TRBJ1-2
CASSQDPWERESPLHF	TGCGCCAGCAGCCAAGATCCGTGGGAAAGAGAATCACCCCTCCACTTT	TRBV4-3	-	-	TRBJ1-6
CASSGDGTEGPQHF	TGCGCCAGCAGCGGGGACGGTACGGAAGGGCCCCAGCATTTT	TRBV5-1	-	-	TRBJ1-5
CASRLLGNQPQHF	TGTGCCAGCAGGCTTTTGGGCAATCAGCCCCAGCATTTT	TRBV2	-	-	TRBJ1-5
CASTPVLAGGMDTQYF	TGTGCCAGCACCCCCGTGTTAGCGGGGGGGATGGATACGCAGTATTTT	TRBV5-4	TRBD2	-	TRBJ2-3
CASSLYSGGPRRAIQYF	TGTGCCAGCAGCTTGTATAGCGGGGGGCCCCGACGGGCCATTCAGTACTTC	TRBV5-6	TRBD2	-	TRBJ2-4